Here is one T cell receptor (beta chain) with its context. In this sample, this clone turned up once. The antigen it binds to is not known. Base qualities are not recorded, but no much larger clone differs from it by a single base. Using the deep immunoSEQ assay, TCR CDR3 regions were amplified from genomic DNA by multiplex PCR. Genomic DNA extracted from each cell subset was distributed evenly over all wells of several immunoSEQ 96-well plates, and each plate served as one replicate. For sorted subsets, each replicate PCR was loaded with roughly 0.2 ug genomic DNA, equivalent to some 27,000 T cell genomes. Purified libraries were quantified with a Qubit 3.0 fluorometer, sized on a Bioanalyzer 2100, and re-quantified with the KAPA Library Quantification kit. A separate single-read 150-cycle Illumina NextSeq 550 flow cell was used to sequence each immunoSEQ 96-well plate. On the authors' methods: Because the immunoSEQ output held only junctional sequences and lacked quality scores, the filtering could not match the filtering applied to full-length reads. To assign V/J genes and CDR3, sequences were annotated using PyIR, a Python wrapper for IgBLAST v1.9, with IMGT germline references. Reads were removed for weak V/J assignments (E-value above 1e-6), missing CDR3, stop codons, out-of-frame junctions, or ambiguous translated residues. V3J clonotypes were defined by identical inferred V gene, J gene, and CDR3 amino acid sequence. To compute the percentage overlap between repertoires, the number of shared unique clonotypes was divided by the size of the smaller repertoire. Three approaches were used to assess repertoire richness: RTK rarefaction, the Chao1 estimator, and Recon v2.1 estimates of unobserved clonotypes. Generation probabilities for all TCRbeta clonotypes obtained by the gDNA method from a handful of donors were computed using OLGA. Not all clones reach the TCRdb copy of this immuneACCESS table, which keeps in-frame sequences only. Checked studies attribute under half of the gap to unresolved V genes and leave the rest unexplained. That table gives V, J and clone size, and the DNA gave D and trimming. The sample yields some 2,100,000 clones; 85% to 95% were counted once. The ten largest clones represent 1.7% of the sample.

The record originates from a study of shared clonotypes between healthy human individuals (dated by TCRdb to 2020 to 2021). In terms of the full investigation: A couple of women and a few men aged 18 to 49 years were included in the cohort. Per donor, three plates each were used for CD4 naive and CD4 memory, two for CD8 naive, and one for CD8 memory. To estimate repertoire size and how much clonotype sharing occurs between individuals, the study deeply sequenced the blood TCR repertoires of roughly 5 healthy adults. To increase sequencing depth and limit assay-specific biases, different laboratories used diverse techniques to prepare libraries and sequence TCR repertoires. Between about 0.9 and 8.9 billion PBMCs per donor were obtained by leukapheresis. Here is what the overall study found, with its caveats: Approximately 5% of naive CD4, around 3.5% of naive CD8, around 2.3% of memory CD4, and more than 0.35% of memory CD8 clonotypes were shared across several donors. Sampling was restricted to blood, and TCR repertoires in tissues likely differ from the TCR repertoires found in blood. Compared with non-shared clonotypes, the clonotypes found in all four sorted-subset donors had higher generation probabilities. Because the study included a small number of donors, the genetic and exposure-history diversity represented was limited. Rarefaction of sorted-subset datasets indicated incomplete sequencing despite the large sequencing depth. Naive subsets generally had larger estimated clonotype richness than memory subsets did. Pairwise subsampling led to the expectation that sequencing depth would affect the degree of clonotype sharing among donors.

The V end loses 5 bases and the J end loses 5 bases, and a stretch of 18 bases separates them. From the germline V gene (reference sequence), CDR1 is MNHEY and CDR2 is SMNVEV. The CDR3 measures 15 amino acids from cysteine to phenylalanine. The DNA shown is the 45-base CDR3, in frame from base 1. CD8 naive samples consisted of CD45RO-negative cells that were positively selected for CCR7, yielding a CD45RA+CCR7+ population without TemRA cells. Donors were healthy HIV-negative adults with no recently reported acute infections or vaccinations. Every donor was a Caucasian adult residing in Nashville, Tennessee, USA. After blood collection by leukapheresis, PBMCs were isolated using Ficoll-Histopaque density gradient centrifugation and then cryopreserved in the vapor phase of liquid nitrogen. Analytical flow cytometry was used to check the purity and quantity of each magnetically sorted T cell population. From each sorted fraction, genomic DNA was isolated and quantified by UV absorbance on a Nanodrop 2000c.

Material for sequencing was naive CD8+ T cells from PBMCs. This specimen's cell subset or site label, per the study, means: CD45RA+CCR7+. The sequence joins TRBV27 to TRBJ1-1; possibly the D gene is TRBD1, per 6 matching bases. The sequence was obtained from a young man in good health. Some clones in this sample may be carry-over from other donors' samples. The CDR3 region reads CASSLIRGGGTEAFF. The nucleotides read TGTGCCAGCAGTCTAATCAGGGGAGGGGGAACTGAAGCTTTCTTT.